The rows below give T cell receptor beta chains drawn from one sample of a study of shared clonotypes between healthy human individuals. Here immunoSEQ multiplex PCR was the method, and the copy in TCRdb shows in-frame clones only, minus some. The sample shows about 2.3 million clones, about 90% of them seen only once. Input material: naive CD4+ T cells from PBMCs. The receptors shown here come from a man aged 18 to 30 in good health. Some clones in this sample may be carry-over from other donors' samples. Both conserved end residues are part of each CDR3. Only some rows state a clone size, as once, few, many or a class for expanded clones.

J,V,size,CDR3
TRBJ1-3,TRBV9,.,CASSAGQGGGNTIYF
TRBJ2-1,TRBV5-1,.,CASSSSENEQFF
TRBJ2-2,TRBV6-5,few,CASSDGTIKLFF
TRBJ1-1,TRBV6-6,.,CASDTGGGTEAFF
TRBJ1-5,TRBV15,once,CATSRDPGGAYSNQPQHF
TRBJ2-1,TRBV7-3,.,CASSPRLAGDNEQFF
TRBJ2-7,TRBV14,.,CASSHSLWEQYF
TRBJ1-1,TRBV5-1,.,CASRTAGDRNTEAFF
TRBJ1-1,TRBV11-3,.,CASSYTNTEAFF
TRBJ2-1,TRBV5-1,once,CASSPTGSHEQFF
TRBJ2-5,TRBV4-2,.,CASSNREGVETQYF
TRBJ1-1,TRBV14,.,CASSPLQGPNTEAFF
TRBJ2-5,TRBV6-6,.,CASSYELAGKETQYF
TRBJ2-3,TRBV2,.,CASTIGLAGGTDTQYF
TRBJ2-7,TRBV15,.,CATSRDRGLAGDQQYF
TRBJ2-1,TRBV5-1,.,CASSLGTSSSYNEQFF
TRBJ2-1,TRBV5-5,.,CASRLAGVTYNEQFF
TRBJ1-5,TRBV5-4,.,CASSLGGFNQPQHF
TRBJ2-7,TRBV6-5,.,CASSSGPMREYF
TRBJ1-5,TRBV15,.,CATSRADRGEKPQHF
TRBJ1-1,TRBV28,.,CASRKPGDTEAFF
TRBJ2-3,TRBV7-3,.,CASSLGIADTQYF
TRBJ2-1,TRBV27,.,CASSLQLAGARNEQFF
TRBJ2-1,TRBV5-1,.,CASSLQAVSYNEQFF
TRBJ2-7,TRBV29-1,.,CSVVSGGKQYF
TRBJ2-7,TRBV20-1,.,CSARGSYEQYF
TRBJ1-1,TRBV28,.,CASTPGRAEAFF
TRBJ2-5,TRBV2,.,CASSGLAVEQETQYF
TRBJ2-5,TRBV14,.,CASSQEWSAQETQYF
TRBJ2-1,TRBV6-1,.,CASTSTVLNEQFF
TRBJ2-1,TRBV4-1,.,CASSPGGLAGGFPFF
TRBJ2-1,TRBV4-1,.,CASSRGTGSSALSSYNEQFF
TRBJ2-7,TRBV28,.,CASSGAGQGYEQYF